Given below is one T cell receptor (beta chain) in context. The antigen it binds to is not known. No much larger clone exists at a distance of one base, and base qualities are not known. This sample was taken from a study of blood T cell repertoires in COVID-19 (dated by TCRdb to the early 2020s). Regarding the research as a whole: Samples covering the acute and convalescent phases of COVID-19 were provided by collaborators in the United States, Italy and Spain. Where available, HLA class I and class II types were taken from metadata supplied by the sample provider and were not determined by assay-based typing. Nearly every sample came with metadata listing a de-identified subject ID, COVID-19 status, age in years and sex. The material from the prospective study consisted of cDNA or gDNA derived from T cells, B-cell-depleted T cells, or PBMCs. Subjects who had been exposed to COVID-19, were actively infected with it, or had recovered from it provided the deeply sampled blood TCRbeta repertoires that made up the dataset. A freely available public database, intended as a resource for researchers studying the immune response to SARS-CoV-2, is where the repertoires were released. The samples were drawn from the first 160 participants of the ongoing ImmuneRACE study and from some 1,300 subjects provided by 6 global collaborators.

TCRbeta CDR3 regions were amplified from genomic DNA using the immunoSEQ Assay, a bias-controlled multiplex PCR. In the source study's methods: Within the assay, amplification of reference gene primers was used to estimate how many nucleated cells each sample contained. Sequence reads were collapsed and filtered to measure the absolute abundance of every unique TCRbeta CDR3 rearrangement. Productive Simpson clonality was computed per sample as the square root of Simpson's diversity index over productive rearrangements. The clones in this table, taken by TCRdb from immuneACCESS, are in-frame only. Not every clone is retained; where verified, under half of the shortfall comes from an unresolved V gene, and the cause of the rest is unknown. The V and J calls and the clone size are those of that table, but D and trimming were determined from the DNA. A total of approximately 150,000 clones appear in this sample, 80% to 85% of them only once. 11% of the sample comes from the top ten.

Taken from cysteine to phenylalanine, the CDR3 has 16 residues. Kept here is only the CDR3 DNA, which spans 48 bases and is read in frame from base 1. Germline trimming amounts to 4 bases on V and 7 bases on J, with 13 as the count of junction bases outside the gene matches. CDR1 and CDR2, looked up from the germline V gene, are SGHRS and YFSETQ. The collaborating institutions used their own protocols to collect whole blood in K2EDTA tubes. For TCRbeta analysis, collaborators shipped samples in one of three forms: frozen whole blood, isolated PBMCs, or DNA extracted from either of those sample types. Broader findings and caveats from the paper: How much clinical and demographic metadata was included differed by source and by participant, and the metadata was provided uncurated.

The sequence came from a man aged 65-85 years with active or convalescent COVID-19. The sample taken for sequencing was peripheral blood. Recombination linked TRBV5-1 to TRBJ1-4; 7 bases in the junction line up with TRBD1. The CDR3 in this case is CASSLGQALSGEKLFF. The DNA sequence reads TGCGCCAGCAGCCTCGGACAGGCCCTGAGCGGTGAAAAACTGTTTTTT.